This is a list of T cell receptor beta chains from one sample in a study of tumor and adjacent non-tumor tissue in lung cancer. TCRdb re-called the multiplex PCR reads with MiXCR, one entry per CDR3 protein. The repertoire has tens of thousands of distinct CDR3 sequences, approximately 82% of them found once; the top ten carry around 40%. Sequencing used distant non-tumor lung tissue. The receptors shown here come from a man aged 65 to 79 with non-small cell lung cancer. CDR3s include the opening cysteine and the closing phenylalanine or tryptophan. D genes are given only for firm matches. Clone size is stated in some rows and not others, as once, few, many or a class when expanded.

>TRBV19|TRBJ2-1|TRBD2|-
CASSIRWSGGTYNEQFF
TGTGCCAGTAGTATTCGTTGGAGCGGGGGGACCTACAATGAGCAGTTCTTC
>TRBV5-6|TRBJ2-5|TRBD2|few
CANSLAALAGVEGQETQYF
TGTGCCAACAGCTTGGCAGCTCTAGCGGGAGTTGAGGGTCAAGAGACCCAGTACTTC
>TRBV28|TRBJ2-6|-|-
CASIKQGTGVNVLTF
TGTGCCAGCATTAAACAGGGCACTGGGGTCAACGTCCTGACTTTC
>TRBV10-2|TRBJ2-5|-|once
CASRAGLIEETQYF
TGCGCCAGCAGGGCGGGACTGATCGAAGAGACCCAGTACTTC
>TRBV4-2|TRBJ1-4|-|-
CASSQIALGIANEKLFF
TGTGCCAGCAGCCAAATAGCGTTGGGGATAGCTAATGAAAAACTGTTTTTT
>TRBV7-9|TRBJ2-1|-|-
CASRMAKSHNEQFF
TGTGCCAGCCGAATGGCCAAATCCCACAATGAGCAGTTCTTC
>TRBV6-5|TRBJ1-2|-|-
CASGYSGRDYGYTF
TGTGCCAGCGGTTACTCGGGGCGGGACTATGGCTACACCTTC
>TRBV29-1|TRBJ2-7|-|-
CSVGAHPSFYEQYF
TGCAGTGTCGGGGCCCACCCTTCGTTCTACGAGCAGTACTTC
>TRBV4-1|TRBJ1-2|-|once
CASNQEGRTASWDYGYTF
TGCGCCAGCAACCAAGAGGGACGGACGGCCTCGTGGGACTATGGGTACACCTTC
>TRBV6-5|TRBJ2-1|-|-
CASTEDEGDEQLF
TGTGCCAGCACCGAGGACGAGGGGGATGAGCAGTTATTC
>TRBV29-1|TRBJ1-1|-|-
CSVGREGKTEAFF
TGCAGCGTTGGCAGGGAAGGGAAGACTGAAGCTTTCTTT
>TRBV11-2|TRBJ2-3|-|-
CTSGSYSDTASTDTQYF
TGTACCAGCGGCTCTTACTCTGACACTGCCAGCACAGATACGCAGTATTTT
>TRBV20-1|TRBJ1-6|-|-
CSAGDRRNSPLHF
TGCAGTGCCGGGGACCGAAGAAATTCACCCCTCCACTTT
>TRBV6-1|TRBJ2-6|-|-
CASSEGTGVNVLTF
TGTGCCAGCAGTGAAGGAACCGGGGTCAACGTCCTGACTTTC
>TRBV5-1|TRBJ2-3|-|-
CASHAVGGRTDTQYF
TGCGCCAGCCACGCCGTTGGGGGTCGTACAGATACGCAGTATTTT
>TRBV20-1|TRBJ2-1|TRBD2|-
CTARALGTSGLDNEQFF
TGCACTGCTAGAGCCCTGGGGACTAGCGGGCTAGACAATGAGCAGTTCTTC
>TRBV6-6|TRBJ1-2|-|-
CACRGQRSIGAYTF
TGTGCCTGTAGAGGACAGAGATCCATAGGTGCGTACACCTTC
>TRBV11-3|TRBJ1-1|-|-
CASTRTGACTEALF
TGTGCCAGCACGCGGACGGGGGCGTGCACTGAAGCCTTATTT
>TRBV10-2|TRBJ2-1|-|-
CASSTPGPSSNEQFF
TGCGCCAGCAGTACCCCGGGACCCTCTTCTAATGAGCAGTTCTTC
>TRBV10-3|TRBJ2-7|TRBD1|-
CAINKGDSSYEQYF
TGTGCCATCAATAAGGGGGACAGCTCCTACGAGCAGTACTTC
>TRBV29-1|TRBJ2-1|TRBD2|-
CSVEVAGVYNKQFF
TGCAGCGTTGAAGTAGCGGGGGTGTACAATAAGCAGTTCTTC
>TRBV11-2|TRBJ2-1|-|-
CASNPQGRYNEQFF
TGTGCCAGCAACCCCCAAGGGCGGTACAATGAGCAGTTCTTC
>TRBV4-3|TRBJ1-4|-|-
CTSNQDPGAGEKLFF
TGCACCAGCAACCAAGATCCCGGGGCGGGTGAAAAACTGTTTTTT
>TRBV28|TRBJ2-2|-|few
CASGLPIHRVMLTGELFF
TGTGCCAGCGGTTTGCCCATACACAGGGTGATGTTGACCGGGGAGCTGTTTTTT
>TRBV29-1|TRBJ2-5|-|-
CGAADGFQETQYF
TGCGGCGCGGCCGACGGGTTCCAAGAGACACAGTACTTC
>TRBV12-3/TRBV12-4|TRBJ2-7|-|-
CASSPTGGGSSYEQYF
TGTGCCAGCAGCCCCACTGGAGGGGGCAGCTCCTACGAGCAGTACTTC
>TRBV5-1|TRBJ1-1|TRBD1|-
CASSLDGTVTGTEASF
TGCGCCAGCAGCTTGGACGGGACAGTGACGGGCACTGAAGCTTCCTTC
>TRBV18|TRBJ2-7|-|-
CASSPFGGYEQYF
TGTGCCAGCTCACCTTTTGGGGGCTACGAGCAGTACTTC
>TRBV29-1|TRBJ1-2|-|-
CSVESTVGLSGYTF
TGCAGCGTTGAATCGACAGTGGGATTAAGTGGCTACACCTTC
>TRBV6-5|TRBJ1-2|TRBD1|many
CASSYSARGDGHTF
TGTGCCAGCAGTTACTCCGCCAGGGGGGATGGCCACACCTTC
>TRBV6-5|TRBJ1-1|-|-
CASSYSPRTESTEAFF
TGTGCCAGCAGTTACTCCCCACGGACAGAGAGCACTGAAGCTTTCTTC
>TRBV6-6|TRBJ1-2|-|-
CARSYSADNYSYTF
TGTGCCAGAAGTTACTCGGCTGATAACTATAGCTACACCTTC
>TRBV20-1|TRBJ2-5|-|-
CSATDRAGKGETRYF
TGCAGTGCTACAGATCGGGCGGGGAAGGGGGAGACCCGGTACTTC
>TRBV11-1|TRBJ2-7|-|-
CANRSRETSYEQYF
TGTGCCAACAGATCCAGGGAAACGTCCTACGAGCAGTACTTC
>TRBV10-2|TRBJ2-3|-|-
CASCEAAGLGADTQYF
TGCGCCAGCTGTGAGGCGGCGGGTCTGGGCGCAGATACGCAGTACTTT
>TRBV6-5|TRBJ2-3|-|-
CARSYWGGSTDTKYF
TGTGCCAGAAGTTACTGGGGCGGCTCAACAGATACGAAGTATTTT
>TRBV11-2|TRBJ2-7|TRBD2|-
CASSGTSGSIEQNF
TGTGCCAGCAGCGGGACTAGCGGGAGTATTGAGCAGAACTTC
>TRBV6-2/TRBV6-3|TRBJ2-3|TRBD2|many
CASSSGLTTDTQYF
TGTGCCAGCAGTTCGGGACTAACCACAGATACGCAGTATTTT
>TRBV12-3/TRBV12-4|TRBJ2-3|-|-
CASSSPVVVQFTNTQYF
TGTGCCAGCAGCTCCCCCGTGGTGGTACAATTCACAAATACGCAGTATTTT
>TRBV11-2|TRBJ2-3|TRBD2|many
CASSPNLAGAPDTQYF
TGTGCCAGCAGCCCCAACCTAGCGGGAGCCCCTGATACGCAGTATTTT
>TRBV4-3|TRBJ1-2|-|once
CASSQEVGGDGYTF
TGTGCCAGCAGCCAAGAAGTGGGCGGAGATGGTTACACCTTC
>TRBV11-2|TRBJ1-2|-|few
CASSESGLYGYTF
TGTGCCAGCAGCGAATCCGGGCTCTATGGTTACACCTTC
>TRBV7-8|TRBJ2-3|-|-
CASSFLLWGSADTPYF
TGTGCCAGCAGCTTCTTATTATGGGGAAGCGCAGATACACCGTATTTT
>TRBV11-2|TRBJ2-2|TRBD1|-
CANSLVGTGVAGEPCF
TGTGCCAACAGCTTAGTGGGTACAGGGGTTGCCGGGGAGCCGTGTTTT
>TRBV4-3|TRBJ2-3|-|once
CASSQVSFGDTQYF
TGCGCCAGTAGCCAAGTTAGTTTCGGGGATACGCAGTATTTT
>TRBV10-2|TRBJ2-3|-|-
CASSEKTDTQYF
TGCGCAAGCAGTGAGAAAACAGATACGCAGTATTTT
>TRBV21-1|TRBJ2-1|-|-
CASSKEGERINSEQFF
TGTGCCAGCAGCAAAGAGGGCGAGCGGATAAACAGTGAGCAGTTCTTC
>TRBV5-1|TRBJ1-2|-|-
CASGLREGLDGYTF
TGCGCCAGCGGCTTGCGAGAGGGCCTAGACGGCTACACCTTC
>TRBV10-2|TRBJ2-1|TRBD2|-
CASFSTASGRREQFF
TGCGCCAGCTTCTCCACGGCTAGCGGGAGACGTGAGCAGTTCTTC
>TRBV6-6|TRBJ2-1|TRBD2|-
CASSYSSGNRSYNEQFF
TGTGCCAGCAGTTATTCTAGCGGGAATCGCTCCTACAATGAGCAGTTCTTC
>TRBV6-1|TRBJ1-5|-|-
CASSEAGGAFQLQHF
TGTGCTAGCAGTGAAGCGGGGGGGGCTTTCCAGCTCCAGCATTTT
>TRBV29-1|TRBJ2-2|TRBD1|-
CSVEGQGDIGELFF
TGCAGCGTCGAAGGACAGGGCGACATCGGGGAGCTGTTTTTT
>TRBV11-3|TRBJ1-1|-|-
CACSFRDRSLNTETFF
TGTGCCTGCAGCTTCCGAGACAGAAGCCTGAACACTGAAACTTTCTTT
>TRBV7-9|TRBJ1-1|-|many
CASSHREFEAFF
TGTGCCAGCAGTCACAGGGAATTTGAAGCTTTCTTT
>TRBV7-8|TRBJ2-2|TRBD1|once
CANRLGTVVTGDLFF
TGTGCCAACAGGTTAGGGACAGTGGTTACCGGGGACCTGTTTTTT
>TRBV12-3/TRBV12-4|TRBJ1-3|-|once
CASSRPGTRIDSGNTIHF
TGTGCCAGCAGTCGTCCCGGGACAAGGATCGACTCTGGAAACACCATACATTTT
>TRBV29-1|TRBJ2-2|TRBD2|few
CSALGTSFTGELLF
TGCAGTGCATTAGGGACTAGCTTCACCGGGGAGCTGTTGTTT
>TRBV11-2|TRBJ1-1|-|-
CASKLGTSDKPYF
TGTGCCAGCAAGTTAGGAACATCCGATAAACCTTACTTT
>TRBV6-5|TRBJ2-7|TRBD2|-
CARSYSTSGRGEQYF
TGTGCCAGGAGTTACTCGACTAGCGGGAGGGGCGAGCAGTACTTC